Each of the 22 T cell receptor beta chains below was sequenced from the same sample in a study of PD-1 blockade in classical Hodgkin lymphoma. The patients all showed relapse after autologous stem cell transplantation, while their brentuximab vedotin exposure varied. Clones were sequenced by immunoSEQ multiplex PCR, and TCRdb holds only the in-frame ones, with some missing. The sample has 100,000 or so clones, about 89% seen once. Sequencing used peripheral blood mononuclear cells (PBMCs), obtained before the second cycle of nivolumab. The source of these receptors is a human donor with classical Hodgkin lymphoma.

This clone was detected only once. The V gene is TRBV11-2, the J gene TRBJ1-4, with D perhaps TRBD1 (6 bases). The CDR3 contains 17 residues. Trimming took off 0 bases at V and 8 bases at J, with 19 bases between the two ends. The V gene's germline CDR1 is SGHAT and CDR2 FQNNGV. CDR3 nucleotides: TGTGCCAGCAGCTTAGAGTCCCCAGGGGAAGTAGACGAAAAACTGTTTTTT. Encoded protein: CASSLESPGEVDEKLFF.

V and J are TRBV10-3 and TRBJ2-5; D is unclear. This CDR3 comprises 14 residues. Trimming cost V 0 bases and J 6 bases, with 11 bases left between them. Per germline, CDR1 ENHRY and CDR2 SYGVKD. The CDR3 DNA follows: TGTGCCATCAGTGAGTCCCAGTCCTTGCAGACCCAGTACTTC. It codes for CAISESQSLQTQYF.

The genes are TRBV29-1 and TRBJ2-2; 11 bases align to TRBD2. CDR1 is SQVTM and CDR2 is ANQGSEA in the germline V gene. Losses at the gene ends were 4 bases for V and 6 bases for J; bases not matched to a gene: 4. The CDR3 is 14 residues long. The DNA of the CDR3 is TGCAGCGTTGGCACTAGCGGGGGAGCCGGGGAGCTGTTTTTT. Encoded protein: CSVGTSGGAGELFF.

This chain connects TRBV5-4 to TRBJ1-2; D is uncertain. Germline lookup yields CDR1 SGHNT and CDR2 YYREEE (reference sequence). There are 13 residues in the CDR3. Trimming shortened V by 4 bases and J by 4 bases, and 11 bases separated the two germline ends. Written as DNA, the CDR3 is TGTGCCAGCAGCCCGGAGAGAATCTATGGCTACACCTTC. It codes for CASSPERIYGYTF.

The chain uses TRBV28 and TRBJ1-2; TRBD1 is a possible D gene (6 bases). CDR1 MDHEN and CDR2 SYDVKM come from the germline V gene. The CDR3 contains 14 residues. Trimming removed 5 bases at V and 9 bases at J, with 19 bases between. In DNA form, the CDR3 reads TGTGCCAGCAGTGCCTCGGGGCAGGGGAGAAGCTACACCTTC. Encoded protein: CASSASGQGRSYTF.

The chain recombines TRBV21-1 with TRBJ2-1; no check of the table's D call, TRBD2, against the DNA was made. TRBV21-1 is tagged as a pseudogene. The CDR3 is 18 amino acids. CDR3 coding DNA: TGTGCCAGCAGCAAAGGATCGGGAAGCGGGGGTCCTTACAATGAGCAGTTCTTC. Translating it yields CASSKGSGSGGPYNEQFF.

This sequence joins TRBV6-4 and TRBJ2-1; 11 positions agree with TRBD2. CDR1 is MRHNA, CDR2 SNTAGT, per germline. The V gene end was trimmed by 5 bases and the J gene end by 7 bases; junction bases not matched to a gene: 10. This CDR3 has 16 amino acids. In DNA, the CDR3 is TGTGCCAGCAGTCCGACTAGCGGGGATGGGGAAAATGAGCAGTTCTTC. As protein: CASSPTSGDGENEQFF.

The chain has TRBV18 and TRBJ2-3; TRBD2 might be the D (5 bases). The CDR3 runs 14 residues. Trimming left V 3 bases short and J 2 bases short, with 9 bases between. Per the germline V gene, CDR1 is KGHSH and CDR2 is LQKENI. CDR3 in amino acids: CASSPGELTDTQYF. The CDR3 DNA follows: TGTGCCAGCTCACCCGGGGAACTCACAGATACGCAGTATTTT.

This clone has a single count. The J gene is TRBJ1-1, the V gene TRBV19; no reliable D call. CDR1 is LNHDA and CDR2 is SQIVND in the germline V gene (reference sequence). V lost 8 bases, J lost 6 bases, and 22 bases lay in between. The CDR3 extends over 15 amino acids. The CDR3, as DNA: TGTGCCAGTGCCCTCGACATCGAGGGTGGTTCTGAAGCTTTCTTT. It translates to CASALDIEGGSEAFF.

The CDR3 DNA is TGTGCCAGCAGCGTAGAGGGTAGGGCCACAGATACGCAGTATTTT. Encoded protein: CASSVEGRATDTQYF. The chain uses TRBV9 and TRBJ2-3; D gene unclear. Trimming left V 0 bases short and J 2 bases short, with 10 bases between. CDR1 is SGDLS, CDR2 YYNGEE, per germline. CDR3 size: 15 residues.

CDR3 in DNA: TGCGCCAGCAGCCCAGGGACACCAGAAGAGACCCAGTACTTC. Its protein is CASSPGTPEETQYF. The gene calls are TRBV5-1 and TRBJ2-5; tentative D call: TRBD1 (6 bases). The CDR3 covers 14 residues. Deletions cut 4 bases from V and 3 bases from J, with 13 bases between. From germline, CDR1 is SGHRS and CDR2 YFSETQ.

This clone was recorded once. This chain links TRBV7-2 with TRBJ1-3; weak D call: TRBD1 (6 bases). The CDR3 length is 17 residues. Per germline, CDR1 SGHTA and CDR2 FQGNSA. V shed 2 bases and J shed 0 bases, with 14 bases lying between them. CDR3: CASSLNAQGHSGNTIYF. The DNA of the CDR3 is TGTGCCAGCAGCTTAAACGCCCAGGGGCACTCTGGAAACACCATATATTTT.

The CDR3 loop is CASSPRDRAYNEQFF. In nucleotides, the CDR3 is TGTGCCAGCAGCCCCCGGGACAGAGCCTACAATGAGCAGTTCTTC. The chain has TRBV7-9 and TRBJ2-1, with 7 positions matching TRBD1. V gave up 5 bases and J gave up 2 bases; unmatched junction bases: 6. This CDR3 has 15 residues. CDR1 is SEHNR and CDR2 is FQNEAQ in the germline V gene (reference sequence).

This chain connects TRBV7-9 to TRBJ2-7; no clear D. Trimming removed 6 bases from V and 4 bases from J, with 7 bases in between. Per germline, CDR1 SEHNR and CDR2 FQNEAQ (reference sequence). This CDR3 contains 11 residues. CDR3 DNA sequence: TGTGCCAGCAGTACAGTTTACGAGCAGTACTTC. Protein sequence: CASSTVYEQYF.

V is TRBV7-8 and J is TRBJ1-6; 7 nucleotides align to TRBD1. The trim removed 3 bases at V and 7 bases at J, leaving 12 bases unmatched. Germline V CDR1 and CDR2: SGHVS, FQNEAQ. The CDR3 length is 17 residues. As DNA, the CDR3 is TGTGCCAGCAGCTTGAGAGCCCCCCCGACAGGGAATTCACCCCTCCACTTT. Encoded protein: CASSLRAPPTGNSPLHF.

The chain joins TRBV6-5 to TRBJ1-6; 8 bases are shared with TRBD1. The CDR3 extends over 15 amino acids. The germline V gene encodes CDR1 MNHEY and CDR2 SVGAGI. V shed 5 bases and J 4 bases; nucleotides not matched to a gene: 4. The CDR3 sequence: CASSARDRYNSPLHF. CDR3 sequence (DNA): TGTGCCAGCAGTGCCCGGGACAGGTATAATTCACCCCTCCACTTT.

This clone was seen just once. J is TRBJ2-7 and V is TRBV6-5; D gene uncertain. CDR1 and CDR2 from the germline V gene are MNHEY and SVGAGI. This CDR3 has 15 residues. Deletions cut 0 bases from V and 4 bases from J, with 13 bases between. CDR3 DNA: TGTGCCAGCAGTTACTCCGTGTACGCCAGGTACGAGCAGTACTTC. Amino acid sequence: CASSYSVYARYEQYF.

The sample holds one count of this clone. This sequence joins TRBV29-1 and TRBJ1-1; D gene ambiguous. Germline CDR1 reads SQVTM; CDR2 reads ANQGSEA. The CDR3 loop spans 11 amino acids. Trimming pared 4 bases from V and 1 base from J, leaving 4 bases between. The CDR3 region has the DNA TGCAGCGTTGTGGCGAACACTGAAGCTTTCTTT. Protein sequence: CSVVANTEAFF.

The rearrangement uses TRBV19 and TRBJ1-6; 7 bases fit TRBD1. Germline V lookup: CDR1 LNHDA, CDR2 SQIVND (reference sequence). The V segment lost 3 bases and the J segment 7 bases; nucleotides outside the gene matches: 9. This CDR3 region has 16 residues. CDR3 nucleotide sequence: TGTGCCAGTAGTATTGGGGTAGTAGGGGGCAATTCACCCCTCCACTTT. Its protein is CASSIGVVGGNSPLHF.

The V gene is TRBV7-8, the J gene TRBJ2-2; possible D gene TRBD1, 6 bases. The CDR3 has 16 residues. The germline V gene encodes CDR1 SGHVS and CDR2 FQNEAQ. Trimming removed 5 bases at V and 4 bases at J, with 17 bases between. CDR3 nucleotide sequence: TGTGCCAGCAGCGAACTACAGGGTTTAGGCACCGGGGAGCTGTTTTTT. This translates into CASSELQGLGTGELFF.

This clone showed up just once. V usage is TRBV29-1 and J usage is TRBJ1-2; D remains unclear. V lost 3 bases, J lost 3 bases, and 11 bases lay in between. The length of the CDR3 is 13 residues. Germline CDR1 is SQVTM and CDR2 is ANQGSEA. Written as DNA, the CDR3 is TGCAGCGTTGAGGATTGGGCTTACTATGGCTACACCTTC. It codes for CSVEDWAYYGYTF. The full variable domain, its missing parts supplied by reference TRBV29-1 and TRBJ1-2, is SAVISQKPSRDICQRGTSLTIQCQVDSQVTMMFWYRQQPGQSLTLIATANQGSEATYESGFVIDKFPISRPNLTFSTLTVSNMSPEDSSIYLCSVEDWAYYGYTFGSGTRLTVV.

Remarks on this clone: Other DNA sequences in the same sample also yield this CDR3. The V gene is TRBV6-5, the J gene TRBJ2-2; D not certain. With 7 bases removed from V and 3 bases from J, the gap between germline ends came to 6 bases. The CDR3 is 12 residues long. CDR1 is MNHEY, CDR2 SVGAGI, per germline. CDR3 amino acids: CASTADTGELFF. The CDR3 DNA reads TGTGCCAGCACGGCCGACACCGGGGAGCTGTTTTTT.